This entry features one T cell receptor beta chain sequence. Antigen specificity is unknown. Here immunoSEQ multiplex PCR was the method, and the copy in TCRdb shows in-frame clones only, minus some. The sample includes 50,000 to 65,000 clones, around 90% of them seen just once. The data were taken from a study of T cell responses to AZD1222 COVID-19 vaccine. Study-wide results and limits: Donors in the cohort were predominantly white British and more often female, and clonal diversity was possibly underestimated.

This TCR came from an adult in good health. This specimen consisted of peripheral blood, obtained on day 0 of AZD1222 vaccination.

The CDR3 sequence: CASSTGLPQTQYF. The CDR3 DNA reads TGTGCCAGCAGTACCGGACTCCCCCAGACCCAGTACTTC. The chain employs TRBV6-6 and TRBJ2-5; tentative D call: TRBD2 (5 bases). V was clipped by 5 bases and J by 6 bases, with 13 bases between them. Germline CDR1 reads MNHNY; CDR2 reads SVGAGI (reference sequence). The CDR3 sequence is 13 residues long.